This T cell receptor (beta chain) was identified in a study of long-term antiretroviral therapy in people with HIV. Running of the v3.0 immunoSEQ assay took place at survey level. Sequencing was designed to cover about 35,000-50,000 T-cell genomes in each sample. TCRdb keeps only in-frame clones here, not all; method: immunoSEQ multiplex PCR. The sample shows approximately 30,000 clones, roughly three quarters of them seen only once. To note about this clone: Its antigen is unidentified.

Trimming at V came to 3 bases and at J to 5 bases, leaving 10 bases not matched to a gene. The V gene's germline CDR1 is SGHNT and CDR2 YYREEE (reference sequence). CDR3 length: 15 amino acids. Notes on the study in general: Those clones which expanded before ART made up the dominant part of the repertoire at all time points.

This chain uses TRBV5-4 with TRBJ1-2, with 7 bases lining up with TRBD1. Sample: unsorted PBMCs, taken 1.9 years after starting antiretroviral therapy. The sequence was collected from a young man with HIV. The CDR3 protein is CASSSAGTVDYGYTF. Written as DNA, the CDR3 is TGTGCCAGCAGCTCGGCCGGGACAGTGGATTATGGCTACACCTTC.